The entry below describes one T cell receptor (beta chain). The DNA is left out, because the CDR3 cannot be placed on it with certainty; the CDR3 is given as TCRdb lists it. Samples came from patients with localized non-small cell lung adenocarcinoma. Each CDR3 protein gets one entry after TCRdb re-called the PCR reads with MiXCR. The table has over 15,000 distinct CDR3 sequences, 55% seen once. The entry originates in a study of CD4 and CD8 cells across lung adenocarcinoma regions. The CDR3 spans 15 residues, counting both ends. Germline assignment: CDR1 MNHNS and CDR2 SASEGT. The source of this sequence is a female donor with lung adenocarcinoma. The CD4 and CD8 labels of this study may be unreliable. The sample taken for sequencing was CD8+ T cells from the center of a lung tumor. The chain combines TRBV6-1 with TRBJ2-2; the listed D gene, TRBD2, was not tested against the DNA. The CDR3 region is CASTYRGVGTGALYF.